Presented here are 7 T cell receptor beta chains from one specimen sequenced in a study of T cell responses to AZD1222 COVID-19 vaccine. Profiling relied on immunoSEQ multiplex PCR, and the TCRdb table lists in-frame clones only, not all of them. The sample contains under 200,000 clones, 93% of which appear only once. The specimen was peripheral blood, collected on day 0 of AZD1222 vaccination. Receptor source: an adult in good health.

Only one count was recorded for this clone. The chain joins TRBV5-8 to TRBJ1-4, with D possibly being TRBD1 (5 bases). Trimming removed 1 base from V and 7 bases from J, with 14 bases in between. Germline V gives CDR1 SGHTS, CDR2 YDEGEE. The CDR3 has 15 residues. The CDR3 sequence: CASSLHKGAVEKLFF. DNA for the CDR3: TGTGCCAGCAGCTTGCATAAAGGGGCGGTTGAAAAACTGTTTTTT.

This chain connects TRBV7-9 to TRBJ1-1; TRBD1 agrees at 8 bases. Germline V gives CDR1 SEHNR, CDR2 FQNEAQ (reference sequence). J lost 1 base, V lost 3 bases, and 4 bases had no gene match. This CDR3 is 15 amino acids long. The CDR3 DNA is TGTGCCAGCAGCTTTACAGGGGGATCGAACACTGAAGCTTTCTTT. Translation gives CASSFTGGSNTEAFF.

The chain is built from TRBV5-1 and TRBJ1-2; D uncertain. Germline assignment: CDR1 SGHRS and CDR2 YFSETQ. Trimming took 0 bases from V and 8 from J, leaving 8 bases between them. This CDR3 spans 12 amino acids. CDR3 amino acids: CASSLARTGYTF. The CDR3 DNA reads as TGCGCCAGCAGCTTGGCCAGGACGGGCTACACCTTC.

The chain joins TRBV10-3 to TRBJ1-2; tentatively, D is TRBD1 (6 bases). This CDR3 is 14 amino acids long. Trimming took off 4 bases at V and 0 bases at J, with 9 bases between the two ends. Per germline, CDR1 ENHRY and CDR2 SYGVKD. The CDR3 reads CAISVQGANYGYTF. In DNA form, the CDR3 reads TGTGCCATCAGTGTACAGGGAGCTAACTATGGCTACACCTTC.

This chain joins TRBV2 and TRBJ2-7; maybe TRBD2 (5 bases). This CDR3 is built from 12 residues. The V gene lost 2 bases and the J gene lost 6 bases, with 8 bases spanning the gap. CDR1 and CDR2 from the germline V gene are SNHLY and FYNNEI. The CDR3 here is CASSERGFEQYF. The DNA of the CDR3 is TGTGCCAGCAGTGAACGAGGGTTCGAGCAGTACTTC.

This chain uses TRBV28 with TRBJ1-1; perhaps TRBD1 as D (6 bases). V lost 2 bases, J lost 6 bases, and 16 bases lay in between. Germline assignment: CDR1 MDHEN and CDR2 SYDVKM. The CDR3 runs 15 residues. The CDR3, as DNA: TGTGCCAGCAGTTTACCCGATGTTGGGGGCCCTGAAGCTTTCTTT. It specifies CASSLPDVGGPEAFF.

The chain is built from TRBV12-5 and TRBJ2-1; TRBD1 might be the D (6 bases). Germline V CDR1 and CDR2: LGHNT, FRNRAP. The CDR3 covers 14 residues. V lost 7 bases to trimming and J lost 8 bases, with 18 bases between them. The CDR3 loop reads CASVPNMGADEQFF. CDR3 DNA: TGTGCTAGTGTCCCCAATATGGGGGCTGATGAGCAGTTCTTC.